This T cell receptor beta chain comes out of a study of cytomegalovirus exposure and HLA in healthy donors (dated by TCRdb to between 2016 and 2019). In terms of the full investigation: An earlier analysis of more than 550 of the donors reported about 260 Gb of sequence data and 95 million to 130 million unique TCR beta sequences obtained from 150 million to 200 million T cells. About 300 gigabases of sequencing data and roughly 90 million unique TCR sequences were included in an early release covering around 650 HLA-typed donors. The genetic ancestry cluster associated with self-reported Caucasian donors included around 76% of the approximately 400 genotyped donors. The study aimed to test whether signatures of past pathogen exposure could be identified by cataloging public T cell receptors. Using immunosequencing, the study profiled T cell repertoires from fewer than 850 subjects and related those repertoires to cytomegalovirus serostatus. Along with the approximately 620-subject first cohort, a separate validation cohort of around 120 different subjects was used. High-throughput TCR immunosequencing, statistical association of individual TCRs with disease status, and machine learning were combined to predict cytomegalovirus infection status. A later analysis re-examined previously published TCR beta repertoires from more than 650 donors and added high-resolution HLA genotyping to investigate patterns of TCR occurrence. The later analysis used no new phenotypic data to find candidate immune exposures, relying instead on TCR beta sequences and their occurrence across donors. In an earlier analysis of 587 of the donors, high-throughput TCR beta sequencing was used to judge whether each TCR beta V gene segment behaved as functional or pseudogenic. Alongside the repertoire data, information on donor age, sex, ethnicity and CMV serostatus was compiled. Genome-wide SNP genotypes for about 55% of the roughly 670 donors were used in a later genetic analysis, which treated that subset as a discovery cohort. All discovery cohort repertoires had been generated on a single sequencing platform. Class I and class II HLA loci were covered by the typing at four-digit resolution. Typing coverage varied by locus: roughly 620-640 donors for A, B, C, DRB1 and DQB1; roughly 510 for DQA1; about 590 for DPA1; 450 to 480 for DPB1. Because of strong linkage in the cohort, four or five DR-DQ haplotypes were treated as single units for association and clustering. Among some 400 genotyped donors of the cohort, an average of around 240,000 unique TCR beta nucleotide sequences was sequenced per donor, of which approximately 19% were non-productive. Paper-wide results and their limitations: The only immune exposure information available for the cohort was CMV serostatus. The cohort was sequenced for TCR beta chains only, and without alpha or paired-chain data the features that could be detected were limited. A group of highly shared sequence variants was considered likely to be a technical artifact of the sequencing pipeline. A later analysis found that most CMV-associated TCR beta chains appeared HLA-restricted, with HLA associations seemingly driven largely by CMV exposure. Some IMGT-functional V segments, including TRBV6-2 and TRBV6-3, could not be told apart with the 87-base-pair reads, so those segments were excluded. In a later analysis, HLA-associated TCR beta chains showed more clonal expansion and lower generation probabilities than non-associated chains that were equally common. Presence/absence analyses assumed roughly uniform sequencing depth across donors, an assumption that may not hold. The study listed 164 TCR beta chains as associated with cytomegalovirus. V-gene and J-gene trimming of TCR beta chains was associated with a missense DCLRE1C variant in a later genetic analysis, and the association was replicated in an independent cohort. At a false discovery rate of 0.05, a later analysis linked approximately 18,000 TCR beta sequences to specific HLA alleles. Correlated functional status among segregating V segments might reflect linkage disequilibrium, but an unknown experimental factor could not be ruled out. It was suggested by the authors that the approach could potentially be generalized to other disease states and immunological phenotypes. An earlier analysis of 587 of the donors showed that most TCR beta V segments appeared in productive rearrangements either about 90% or about 30% of the time, which broadly matched IMGT annotations. The classifier was reported to diagnose cytomegalovirus status with high specificity and sensitivity in both the original cohort and the validation cohort. Several of the top co-occurrence clusters appeared to be linked to parvovirus B19, influenza, CMV and Epstein-Barr virus, according to a later analysis. A later analysis found that TCR association rates varied across HLA loci, with DRB1 alleles showing the most associated TCRs and HLA-C alleles the fewest. Because HLA typing was unavailable for some donors at each locus, only the typed subset was used in association tests. In vitro tests confirmed that three of the cytomegalovirus-associated TCR beta chains recognize cytomegalovirus antigens. While some public TCRs were present in many individuals, most TCR sequences turned up only very rarely across donors. According to a later genetic analysis, donors in an Asian-associated ancestry cluster had fewer N-insertions in productive TCRs than the roughly 670-donor mean. When HLA alleles, especially DR and DQ, strongly co-occurred, TCR associations were difficult to assign to individual alleles. Because counts were too low, around 18 rarely observed V segments, including chromosome 9 orphons, were left out of the earlier analysis of 500 to 750 of the donors. A further reported finding was that TCR beta sequences accurately predicted the HLA-A and HLA-B alleles for most subjects in the first cohort.

Regarding this clone: Its binding antigen is unknown. No clone much larger than this one lies a single base away; base qualities are absent.

Libraries were built with the immunoSEQ multiplex PCR assay. A mixture of 60 forward primers for TCR Vbeta segments and 13 reverse primers for TCR Jbeta segments was used in the multiplex PCR. Amplification of the CDR3 region of rearranged TCR beta genes was performed with a multiplex PCR assay on genomic DNA. Amplified TCR beta libraries were sequenced as 87-base-pair reads on the Illumina HiSeq System. Processing in the source paper ran as follows. A later analysis tallied 75 million to 85 million unique TCR beta chains across the 550 to 850 repertoires, and some 10 million of those chains were shared by two or more donors. Raw reads were error-corrected and collapsed into unique sequences by a nearest-neighbor algorithm in which closely related sequences were merged to remove PCR and sequencing errors. To assign V, D and J gene segments, CDR3 sequences were aligned to IMGT reference sequences. For a sequence to be retained, at least a six-nucleotide match to both a V gene segment and a J gene segment was required. A rearrangement counted as productive if the CDR3 had no stop codons and remained in frame with V and J, and every other rearrangement counted as non-productive. Following IMGT convention, CDR3 was defined as the stretch from the second conserved V-encoded cysteine up to the conserved J-encoded phenylalanine. The earlier analysis of some 550 of the donors excluded any sequence lacking an unambiguous match to a single V gene segment. An earlier analysis of several hundred of the donors called V segments functional above 56.7% productive rearrangements and segregating when the between-donor standard deviation exceeded 5%. A statistical classification framework was built to diagnose cytomegalovirus status from the catalog of TCR beta chain sequences. V and J gene assignment, in a later analysis, came from comparing TCR nucleotide sequences with IMGT/GENE-DB human TR gene sequences. The TCRdist pipeline was used in a later analysis to assign CDR3 sequences and most-parsimonious VDJ recombination scenarios. In a later analysis, every TCR beta chain was defined by the combination of its CDR3 amino acid sequence and its V-gene family, and reads without a unique V-gene family were dropped. In a later analysis, approximately 590 highly shared, low-generation-probability nucleotide sequences were removed to address suspected cross-contamination and a sequencing artifact. A later analysis calculated a clonal expansion index for each public chain from normalized within-repertoire ranks of inferred template counts. In a later analysis, generation probabilities were computed with a VDJ recombination model fitted to out-of-frame rearrangements, and the resulting probabilities were checked against IGoR. In a later analysis, hypergeometric tests were used to score TCR-TCR, TCR-HLA and TCR-CMV co-occurrence, with a repertoire-size bias correction applied to TCR pairs. A later analysis estimated false discovery rates by permuting HLA or CMV assignments 20 times. In a later analysis, co-occurring TCRs were grouped using DBSCAN, with TCRdist sequence similarity added in when clustering inside HLA-allele-positive subsets. Repertoires with fewer than 30,000 or more than 120,000 public chains were left out of co-occurrence clustering, as were a few repertoires with anomalous nucleotide sharing. The source is immuneACCESS, and TCRdb retained only in-frame sequences with V and J called. Part of the clones is not carried over; for the studies checked, unresolved V genes explain less than half of this, and the remainder is unexplained. The D gene and trimming were derived from the DNA, and the V and J assignments and clone size from that table. This sample comprises around 140,000 clones, around 66% of them detected only once. The top ten constitute 6.5% of the sample.

The cohort comprised hundreds of healthy bone marrow donors. At the time of sampling, every cohort member was nominally healthy, though immune exposures that went unrecorded were likely present. The donor tested CMV seronegative and was one of the 352 seronegative cohort members. A peripheral blood sample was provided by each donor, and peripheral blood mononuclear cells were used for TCR beta sequencing. The Qiagen DNeasy Blood Extraction Kit was used to extract genomic DNA from the blood cell samples. According to the germline V gene, CDR1 reads SGHTA and CDR2 reads FQGNSA. V sheds 1 base and J sheds 11 bases, leaving 7 bases between their ends. Reading from cysteine to phenylalanine, the CDR3 counts 11 amino acids. Only CDR3 DNA is held: 33 bases, read in frame from base 1.

This chain joins TRBV7-2 to TRBJ2-3, and possibly TRBD2, on 6 matching bases. Sample: PBMCs. The origin of this receptor is a woman aged 60 to 75 in good health and CMV-seronegative. The DNA reads as follows: TGTGCCAGCAGCTTAGTGGGGGGGCAGTATTTT. The encoded protein is CASSLVGGQYF.